This T cell receptor (beta chain) was sequenced in a study of CD8 T cells in ankylosing spondylitis. As to this clonotype: Its antigen is currently unknown.

Findings of the study overall: Disease-linked clones had a CD8+ phenotype and relatively low frequency in peripheral blood. What seemed typical of ankylosing spondylitis blood was a TCR beta motif built from under 10 highly homologous variants. Prior literature has documented some motif variants in synovial fluid and blood from reactive arthritis.

V was cut by 3 bases and J by 2 bases, with 20 bases left in between. The CDR3 runs 18 residues. Germline CDR1 is LNHDA and CDR2 is SQIVND (reference sequence). One entry per CDR3 protein results from TCRdb running MiXCR on the 5' RACE reads. The table includes some 700,000 distinct CDR3 sequences, under 20% detected once. Sequenced input: blood, either unsorted or a sorted T cell fraction (not recorded which). This sequence originates from a male donor with ankylosing spondylitis. The rearrangement joins TRBV19 to TRBJ1-5; no reliable D call. This CDR3 reads CASSMVRGGGMGNQPQHF. The CDR3 coding sequence is TGTGCCAGTAGTATGGTAAGAGGTGGAGGGATGGGCAATCAGCCCCAGCATTTT. Variable domain in full (rest from reference TRBV19 and TRBJ1-5): DGGITQSPKYLFRKEGQNVTLSCEQNLNHDAMYWYRQDPGQGLRLIYYSQIVNDFQKGDIAEGYSVSREKKESFPLTVTSAQKNPTAFYLCASSMVRGGGMGNQPQHFGDGTRLSIL.